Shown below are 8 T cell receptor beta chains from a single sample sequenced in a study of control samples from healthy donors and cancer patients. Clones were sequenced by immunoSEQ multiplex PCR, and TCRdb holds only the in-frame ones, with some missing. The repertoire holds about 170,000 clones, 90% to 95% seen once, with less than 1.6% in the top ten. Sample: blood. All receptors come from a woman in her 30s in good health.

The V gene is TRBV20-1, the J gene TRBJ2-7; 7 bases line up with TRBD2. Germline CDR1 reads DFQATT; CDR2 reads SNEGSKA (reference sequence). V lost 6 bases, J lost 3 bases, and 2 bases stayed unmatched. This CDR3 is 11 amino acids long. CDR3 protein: CSARTSYEQYF. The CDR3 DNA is TGCAGTGCAAGGACTAGCTACGAGCAGTACTTC.

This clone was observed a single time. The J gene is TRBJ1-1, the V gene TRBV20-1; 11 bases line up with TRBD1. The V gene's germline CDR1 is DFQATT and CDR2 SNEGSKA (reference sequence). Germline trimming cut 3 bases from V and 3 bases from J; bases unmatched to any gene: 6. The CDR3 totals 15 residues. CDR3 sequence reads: CSASSGQGAYTEAFF. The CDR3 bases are TGCAGTGCTAGTTCCGGACAGGGGGCTTACACTGAAGCTTTCTTT.

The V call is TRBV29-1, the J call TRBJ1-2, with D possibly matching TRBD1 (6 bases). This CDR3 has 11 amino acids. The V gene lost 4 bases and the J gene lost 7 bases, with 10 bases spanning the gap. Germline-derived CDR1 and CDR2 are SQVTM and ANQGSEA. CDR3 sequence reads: CSVVAGAGYTF. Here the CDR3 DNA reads TGCAGCGTTGTTGCAGGGGCTGGCTACACCTTC.

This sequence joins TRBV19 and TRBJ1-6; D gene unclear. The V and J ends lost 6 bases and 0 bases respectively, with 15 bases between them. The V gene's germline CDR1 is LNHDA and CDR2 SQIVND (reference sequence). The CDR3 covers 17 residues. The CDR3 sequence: CASRPGRISSYNSPLHF. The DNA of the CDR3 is TGTGCCAGTAGGCCGGGCCGTATTAGCTCCTATAATTCACCCCTCCACTTT.

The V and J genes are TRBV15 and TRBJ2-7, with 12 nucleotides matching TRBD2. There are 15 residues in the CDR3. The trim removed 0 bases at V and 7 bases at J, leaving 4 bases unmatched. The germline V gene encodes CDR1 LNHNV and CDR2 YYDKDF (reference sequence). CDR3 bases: TGTGCCACCAGCAGAGAGAGGGGGACTAGCGGGGAGCAGTACTTC. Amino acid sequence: CATSRERGTSGEQYF.

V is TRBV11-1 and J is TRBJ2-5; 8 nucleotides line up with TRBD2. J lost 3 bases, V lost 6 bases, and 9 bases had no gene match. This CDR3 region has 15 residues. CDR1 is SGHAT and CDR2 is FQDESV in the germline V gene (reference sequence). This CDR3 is CASRSGGRIEETQYF. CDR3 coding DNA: TGTGCCAGCAGATCGGGGGGGCGGATAGAAGAGACCCAGTACTTC.

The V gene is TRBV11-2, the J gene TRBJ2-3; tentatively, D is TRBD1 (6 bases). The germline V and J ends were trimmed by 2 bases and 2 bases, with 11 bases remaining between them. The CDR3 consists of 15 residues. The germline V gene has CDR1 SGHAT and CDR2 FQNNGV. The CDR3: CASSLSTGPTDTQYF. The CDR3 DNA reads TGTGCCAGCAGCTTATCTACAGGGCCCACAGATACGCAGTATTTT.

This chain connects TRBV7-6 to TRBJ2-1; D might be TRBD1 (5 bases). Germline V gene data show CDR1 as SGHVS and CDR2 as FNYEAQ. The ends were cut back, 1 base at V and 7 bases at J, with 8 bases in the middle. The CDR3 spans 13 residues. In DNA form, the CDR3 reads TGTGCCAGCAGCTTAGGGGGCGGTAATGAGCAGTTCTTC. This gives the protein CASSLGGGNEQFF.